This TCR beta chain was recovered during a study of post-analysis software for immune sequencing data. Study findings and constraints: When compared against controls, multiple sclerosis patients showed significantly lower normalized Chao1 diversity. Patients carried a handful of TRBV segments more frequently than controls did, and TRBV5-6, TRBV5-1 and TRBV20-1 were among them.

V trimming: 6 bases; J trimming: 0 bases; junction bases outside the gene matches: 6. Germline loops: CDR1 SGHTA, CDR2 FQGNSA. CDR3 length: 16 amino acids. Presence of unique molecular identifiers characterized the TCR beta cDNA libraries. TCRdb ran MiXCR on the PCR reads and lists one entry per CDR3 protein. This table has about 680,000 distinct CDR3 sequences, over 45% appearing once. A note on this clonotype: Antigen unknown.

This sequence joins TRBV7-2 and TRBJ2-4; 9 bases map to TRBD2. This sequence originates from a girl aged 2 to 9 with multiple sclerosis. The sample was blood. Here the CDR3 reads CASSLSGSRAKNIQYF. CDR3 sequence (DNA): TGTGCCAGCAGTCTTAGCGGGAGTCGAGCCAAAAACATTCAGTACTTC.